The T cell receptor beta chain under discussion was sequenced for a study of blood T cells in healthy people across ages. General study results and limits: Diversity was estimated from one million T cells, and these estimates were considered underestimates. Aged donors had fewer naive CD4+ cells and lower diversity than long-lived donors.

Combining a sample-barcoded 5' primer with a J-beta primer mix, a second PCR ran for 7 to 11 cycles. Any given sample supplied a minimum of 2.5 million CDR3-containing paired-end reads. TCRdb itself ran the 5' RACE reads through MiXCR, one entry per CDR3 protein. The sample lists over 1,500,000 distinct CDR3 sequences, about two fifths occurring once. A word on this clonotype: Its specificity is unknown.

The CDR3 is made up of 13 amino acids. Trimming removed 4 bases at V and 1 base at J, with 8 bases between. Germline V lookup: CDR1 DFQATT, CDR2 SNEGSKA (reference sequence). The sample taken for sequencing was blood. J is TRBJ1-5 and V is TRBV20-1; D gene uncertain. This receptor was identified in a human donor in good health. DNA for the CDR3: TGCAGTGCTATAGCGCTGAGCAATCAGCCCCAGCATTTT. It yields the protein CSAIALSNQPQHF.